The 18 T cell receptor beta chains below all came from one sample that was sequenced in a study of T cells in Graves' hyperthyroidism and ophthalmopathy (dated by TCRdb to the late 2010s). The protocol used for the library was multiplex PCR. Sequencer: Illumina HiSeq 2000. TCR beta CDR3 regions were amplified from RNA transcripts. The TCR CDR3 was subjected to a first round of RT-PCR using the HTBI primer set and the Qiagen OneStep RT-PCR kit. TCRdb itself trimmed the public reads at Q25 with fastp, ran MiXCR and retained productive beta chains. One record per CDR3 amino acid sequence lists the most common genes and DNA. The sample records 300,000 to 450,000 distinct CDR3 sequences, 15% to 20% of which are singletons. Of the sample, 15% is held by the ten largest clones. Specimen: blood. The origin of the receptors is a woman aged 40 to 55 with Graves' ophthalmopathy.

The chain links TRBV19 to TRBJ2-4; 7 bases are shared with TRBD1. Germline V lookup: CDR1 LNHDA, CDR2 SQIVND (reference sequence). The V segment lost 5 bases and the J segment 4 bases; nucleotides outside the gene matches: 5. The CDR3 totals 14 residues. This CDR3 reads CASSSGTAKNIQYF. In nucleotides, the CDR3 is TGTGCCAGTAGTTCGGGGACAGCTAAAAACATTCAGTACTTC.

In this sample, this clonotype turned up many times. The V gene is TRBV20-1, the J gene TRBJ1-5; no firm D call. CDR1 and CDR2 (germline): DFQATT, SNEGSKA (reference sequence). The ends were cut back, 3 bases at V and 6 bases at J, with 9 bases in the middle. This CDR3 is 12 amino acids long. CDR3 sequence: CSASDGSQPQHF. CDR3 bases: TGCAGTGCTAGCGACGGCAGTCAGCCCCAGCATTTT.

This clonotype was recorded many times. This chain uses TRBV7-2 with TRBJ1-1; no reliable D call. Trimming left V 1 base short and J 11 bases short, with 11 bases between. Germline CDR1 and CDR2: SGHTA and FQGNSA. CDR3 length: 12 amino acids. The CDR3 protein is CASSLGAFEAFF. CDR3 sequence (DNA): TGTGCCAGCAGCTTAGGGGCATTTGAGGCTTTCTTT.

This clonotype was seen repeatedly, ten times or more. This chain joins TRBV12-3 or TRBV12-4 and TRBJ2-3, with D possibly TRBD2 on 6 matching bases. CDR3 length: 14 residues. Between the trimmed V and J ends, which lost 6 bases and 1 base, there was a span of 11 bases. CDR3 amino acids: CASRLRERTDTQYF. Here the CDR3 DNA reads TGTGCCAGCAGACTGCGGGAACGCACAGATACGCAGTATTTT.

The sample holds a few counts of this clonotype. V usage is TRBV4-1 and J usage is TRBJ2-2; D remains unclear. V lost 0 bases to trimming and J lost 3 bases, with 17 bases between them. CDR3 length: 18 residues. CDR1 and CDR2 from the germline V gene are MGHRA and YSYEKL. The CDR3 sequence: CASSQETPWGMDTGELFF. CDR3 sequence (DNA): TGCGCCAGCAGCCAAGAGACTCCCTGGGGAATGGACACCGGGGAGCTGTTTTTT.

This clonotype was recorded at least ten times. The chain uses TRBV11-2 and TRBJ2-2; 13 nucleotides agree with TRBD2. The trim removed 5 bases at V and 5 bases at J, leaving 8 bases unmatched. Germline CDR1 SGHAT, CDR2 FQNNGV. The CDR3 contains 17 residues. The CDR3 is CASSKGLAGVFTGELFF. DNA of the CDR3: TGTGCCAGCAGCAAAGGACTAGCGGGAGTGTTTACCGGGGAGCTGTTTTTT.

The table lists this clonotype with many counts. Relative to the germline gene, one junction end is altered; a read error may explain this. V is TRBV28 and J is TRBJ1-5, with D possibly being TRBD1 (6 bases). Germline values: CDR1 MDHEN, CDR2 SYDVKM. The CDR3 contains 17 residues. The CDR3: CASSSTWAVGGNQPQHF. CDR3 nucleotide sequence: TGTGCCAGCAGTTCTACTTGGGCGGTTGGGGGCAACCAGCCCCAGCATTTT. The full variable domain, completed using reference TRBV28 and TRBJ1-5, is DVKVTQSSRYLVKRTGEKVFLECVQDMDHENMFWYRQDPGLGLRLIYFSYDVKMKEKGDIPEGYSVSREKKERFSLILESASTNQTSMYLCASSSTWAVGGNQPQHFGDGTRLSIL.

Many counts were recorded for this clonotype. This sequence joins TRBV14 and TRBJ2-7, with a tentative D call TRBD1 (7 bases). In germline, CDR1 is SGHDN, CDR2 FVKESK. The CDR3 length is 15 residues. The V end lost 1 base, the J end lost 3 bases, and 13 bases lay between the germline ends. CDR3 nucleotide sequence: TGTGCCAGCAGCCAAGTCGGCAGGGGGGTCTACGAGCAGTACTTC. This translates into CASSQVGRGVYEQYF.

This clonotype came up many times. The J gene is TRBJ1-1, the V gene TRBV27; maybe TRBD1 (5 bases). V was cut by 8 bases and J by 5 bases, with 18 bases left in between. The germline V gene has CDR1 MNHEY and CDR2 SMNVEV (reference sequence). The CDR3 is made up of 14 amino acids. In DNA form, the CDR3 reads TGTGCCAGCGGGCCAGGGTTGATCGGGACTGAAGCTTTCTTT. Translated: CASGPGLIGTEAFF.

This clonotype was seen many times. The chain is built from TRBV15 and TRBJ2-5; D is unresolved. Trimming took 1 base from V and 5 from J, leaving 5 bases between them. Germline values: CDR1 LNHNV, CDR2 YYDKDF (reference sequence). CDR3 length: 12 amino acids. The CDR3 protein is CATSRGPETQYF. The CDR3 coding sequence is TGTGCCACCAGCAGAGGGCCGGAGACCCAGTACTTC.

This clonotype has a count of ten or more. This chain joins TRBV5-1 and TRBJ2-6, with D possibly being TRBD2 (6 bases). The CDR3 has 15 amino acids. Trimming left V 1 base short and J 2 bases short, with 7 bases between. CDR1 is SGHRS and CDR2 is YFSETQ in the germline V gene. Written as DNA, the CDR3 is TGCGCCAGCAGCTTGTCGGGGGCTGGGGCCAACGTCCTGACTTTC. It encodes CASSLSGAGANVLTF. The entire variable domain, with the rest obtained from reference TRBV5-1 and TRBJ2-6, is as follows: KAGVTQTPRYLIKTRGQQVTLSCSPISGHRSVSWYQQTPGQGLQFLFEYFSETQRNKGNFPGRFSGRQFSNSRSEMNVSTLELGDSALYLCASSLSGAGANVLTFGAGSRLTVL.

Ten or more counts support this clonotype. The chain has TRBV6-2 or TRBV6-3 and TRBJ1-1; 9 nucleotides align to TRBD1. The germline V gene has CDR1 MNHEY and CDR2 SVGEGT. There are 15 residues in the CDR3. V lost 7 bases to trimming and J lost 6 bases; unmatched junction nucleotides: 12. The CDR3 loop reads CASIKLGQGSAEAFF. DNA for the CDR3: TGTGCCAGCATTAAACTCGGACAGGGGTCGGCTGAAGCTTTCTTT.

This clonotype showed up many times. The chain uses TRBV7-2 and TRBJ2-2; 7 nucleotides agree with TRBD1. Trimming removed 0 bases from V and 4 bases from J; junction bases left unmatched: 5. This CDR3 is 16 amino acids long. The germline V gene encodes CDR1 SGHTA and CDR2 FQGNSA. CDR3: CASSLATGTSTGELFF. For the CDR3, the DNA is TGTGCCAGCAGCTTAGCGACAGGGACATCCACCGGGGAGCTGTTTTTT.

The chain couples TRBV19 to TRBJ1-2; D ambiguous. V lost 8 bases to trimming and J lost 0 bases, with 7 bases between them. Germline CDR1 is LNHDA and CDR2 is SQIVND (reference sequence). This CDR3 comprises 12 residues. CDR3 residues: CASRTPNYGYTF. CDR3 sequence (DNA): TGTGCCAGTCGGACTCCTAACTATGGCTACACCTTC.

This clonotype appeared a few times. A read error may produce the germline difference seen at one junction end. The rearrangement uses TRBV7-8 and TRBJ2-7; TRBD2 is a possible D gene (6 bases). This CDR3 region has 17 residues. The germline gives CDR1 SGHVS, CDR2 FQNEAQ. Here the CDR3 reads CASSLSPGLTYPYEQCF. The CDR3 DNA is TGTGCCAGCAGCTTATCCCCGGGACTCACCTATCCCTACGAGCAGTGCTTC. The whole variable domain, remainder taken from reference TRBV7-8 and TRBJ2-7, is GAGVSQSPRYKVAKRGQDVALRCDPISGHVSLFWYQQALGQGPEFLTYFQNEAQLDKSGLPSDRFFAERPEGSVSTLKIQRTQQEDSAVYLCASSLSPGLTYPYEQCFGPGTRLTVT.

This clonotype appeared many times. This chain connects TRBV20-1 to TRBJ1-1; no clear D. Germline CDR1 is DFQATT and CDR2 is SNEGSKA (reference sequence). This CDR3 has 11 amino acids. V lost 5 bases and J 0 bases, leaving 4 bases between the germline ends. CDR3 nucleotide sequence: TGCAGTGCTTCTCTGAACACTGAAGCTTTCTTT. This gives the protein CSASLNTEAFF.

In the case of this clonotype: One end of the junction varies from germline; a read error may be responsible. The CDR3 nucleotides are TGTGCCGGCAGTCCGTCGACTAGCGGGCGAACCGGGCAGTACTTC. The encoded protein is CAGSPSTSGRTGQYF. The chain links TRBV6-2 or TRBV6-3 to TRBJ2-7; 10 positions match TRBD2. The CDR3 is 15 amino acids. Per germline, CDR1 MNHEY and CDR2 SVGEGT.

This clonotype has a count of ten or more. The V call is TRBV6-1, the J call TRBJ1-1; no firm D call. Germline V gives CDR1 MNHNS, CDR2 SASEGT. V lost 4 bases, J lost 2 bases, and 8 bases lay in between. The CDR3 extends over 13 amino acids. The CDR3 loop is CASSGTYNTEAFF. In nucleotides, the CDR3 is TGTGCCAGCAGTGGAACATACAACACTGAAGCTTTCTTT.